These 23 T cell receptor beta chains share one sample of origin, sequenced in a study of technical replicates of blood from several donors. Only in-frame clones appear in the TCRdb table, and some are missing; sequencing was by immunoSEQ multiplex PCR. The profile shows roughly 79,000 clones, 91% of them singletons. The sample taken for sequencing was T cells isolated from PBMCs. These TCRs come from a human donor in good health. Some clones in this sample may be carry-over from other donors' samples.

The rearrangement joins TRBV9 to TRBJ2-7, with TRBD1 as a possible D gene (5 bases). The length of the CDR3 is 15 residues. Trimming removed 3 bases at V and 5 bases at J, with 18 bases between. The germline CDR1 and CDR2 sequences are SGDLS and YYNGEE. CDR3 coding DNA: TGTGCCAGCAGCGCTCTAGGGAATGGGGCCCACGAGCAGTACTTC. Translating gives CASSALGNGAHEQYF.

This chain uses TRBV4-1 with TRBJ2-7, with 8 bases fitting TRBD1. CDR1 is MGHRA and CDR2 is YSYEKL in the germline V gene. V lost 0 bases, J lost 3 bases, and 10 bases stayed unmatched. This CDR3 is built from 17 residues. The CDR3 sequence: CASSQDRLRQGNYEQYF. CDR3 DNA: TGCGCCAGCAGCCAAGATAGATTAAGACAGGGGAACTACGAGCAGTACTTC.

In this sample, this clone turned up once. The chain links TRBV29-1 to TRBJ1-3; 9 nucleotides align to TRBD1. Germline CDR1 is SQVTM and CDR2 is ANQGSEA. Trimming removed 6 bases from V and 2 bases from J; junction bases left unmatched: 8. The length of the CDR3 is 15 residues. CDR3 coding DNA: TGCAGCGTGGCCGCTCGGACAGGGGCTGGAAACACCATATATTTT. It specifies CSVAARTGAGNTIYF. Full variable domain (missing parts from reference TRBV29-1 and TRBJ1-3): SAVISQKPSRDICQRGTSLTIQCQVDSQVTMMFWYRQQPGQSLTLIATANQGSEATYESGFVIDKFPISRPNLTFSTLTVSNMSPEDSSIYLCSVAARTGAGNTIYFGEGSWLTVV.

V and J are TRBV30 and TRBJ2-6; no firm D call. Per germline, CDR1 GTSNPN and CDR2 SVGIG (reference sequence). V was pared by 3 bases and J by 0 bases, with 6 bases between. The CDR3 extends over 14 amino acids. CDR3 nucleotides: TGTGCCTGGAGCTACGGCTCTGGGGCCAACGTCCTGACTTTC. Amino acid sequence: CAWSYGSGANVLTF.

CDR3 amino acids: CASSQYSGLLAKNIQYF. As DNA, the CDR3 is TGTGCCAGCAGCCAATACAGTGGGTTACTAGCCAAAAACATTCAGTACTTC. The chain combines TRBV2 with TRBJ2-4; D not certain. V lost 6 bases and J lost 0, with 18 bases in between. The CDR3 contains 17 residues. Germline assignment: CDR1 SNHLY and CDR2 FYNNEI.

The CDR3 region has the DNA TGTGCCAGCGATCCAGGGGGACTAGCGGGAGATACGCAGTATTTT. Its translation is CASDPGGLAGDTQYF. The chain employs TRBV6-5 and TRBJ2-3, with 12 bases lining up with TRBD2. The CDR3 spans 15 residues. V lost 8 bases, J lost 5 bases, and 8 bases stayed unmatched. Germline CDR1 MNHEY, CDR2 SVGAGI.

The chain links TRBV6-1 to TRBJ2-7; D is unclear. Germline V gene data show CDR1 as MNHNS and CDR2 as SASEGT. The CDR3 spans 12 residues. Trimming took off 5 bases at V and 3 bases at J, with 8 bases between the two ends. The CDR3 sequence: CASSTVVYEQYF. CDR3 nucleotide sequence: TGTGCCAGCAGTACAGTAGTCTACGAGCAGTACTTC.

V gene TRBV21-1 combines with J gene TRBJ2-7; TRBD2 reflects the table's D call only, with no check against the DNA. TRBV21-1 is a known pseudogene. CDR3 length: 15 residues. The CDR3 DNA reads TGTGCCAGCAGCAAAGTTGGCGGGAGTATCAACGAGCAGTACTTC. It encodes CASSKVGGSINEQYF.

This chain links TRBV25-1 with TRBJ2-7; tentative D call: TRBD2 (6 bases). Germline CDR1 reads MGHDK; CDR2 reads SYGVNS. The CDR3 runs 12 residues. V was cut by 10 bases and J by 3 bases, with 13 bases left in between. The CDR3 sequence: CATTGLNYEQYF. CDR3 coding DNA: TGTGCCACCACGGGACTGAACTACGAGCAGTACTTC.

J is TRBJ2-2 and V is TRBV4-3; D might be TRBD1 (5 bases). Trimming removed 0 bases at V and 6 bases at J, with 11 bases between. CDR1 and CDR2 (germline): LGHNA, YSLEER. There are 15 residues in the CDR3. The CDR3: CASSQDQGFAGELFF. The CDR3 DNA reads TGCGCCAGCAGCCAAGACCAGGGATTCGCCGGGGAGCTGTTTTTT.

The chain uses TRBV10-2 and TRBJ2-5; 7 positions agree with TRBD2. The CDR3 loop spans 12 amino acids. Germline CDR1 WSHSY, CDR2 SAAADI. Germline trimming cut 8 bases from V and 6 bases from J; bases unmatched to any gene: 6. As DNA, the CDR3 is TGCGCCAGCTTGACTAGCTTTCAGACCCAGTACTTC. Amino acid sequence: CASLTSFQTQYF.

The chain links TRBV6-6 to TRBJ2-4, with 10 positions matching TRBD2. Germline V gives CDR1 MNHNY, CDR2 SVGAGI (reference sequence). This CDR3 spans 15 amino acids. Unmatched junction bases numbered 7, after V lost 5 bases and J lost 6 bases. The CDR3 sequence is CASSQERGGGNIQYF. CDR3 coding DNA: TGTGCCAGCAGTCAAGAGCGGGGGGGCGGAAACATTCAGTACTTC.

The chain recombines TRBV12-5 with TRBJ2-5; the match to TRBD1 covers 7 bases. Per germline, CDR1 LGHNT and CDR2 FRNRAP. Trimming cost V 3 bases and J 5 bases; bases outside gene matches: 12. The CDR3 contains 16 residues. CDR3 in DNA: TGTGCTAGTGGTTTCGAGGGGGCAGGGTTCGGCGAGACCCAGTACTTC. Its protein product is CASGFEGAGFGETQYF.

This clone was detected a few times. This sequence joins TRBV6-1 and TRBJ1-6; a possible D gene is TRBD1 (5 bases). CDR1 MNHNS and CDR2 SASEGT come from the germline V gene. V dropped 6 bases and J dropped 10 bases, with 10 bases sitting between them. The CDR3 length is 12 residues. CDR3 nucleotide sequence: TGTGCCAGCAGAATGGGGCTATCACCCCTCCACTTT. It translates to CASRMGLSPLHF.

The rearrangement joins TRBV9 to TRBJ2-7; 7 positions match TRBD2. The CDR3 is 14 residues long. Per germline, CDR1 SGDLS and CDR2 YYNGEE. Trimming removed 6 bases from V and 3 bases from J; junction bases left unmatched: 9. CDR3 amino acids: CASTPSGDYYEQYF. The DNA for the CDR3 is TGTGCCAGCACCCCCAGTGGGGACTACTACGAGCAGTACTTC.

The chain employs TRBV7-8 and TRBJ1-5; possibly TRBD1 for D (5 bases). V was shortened by 5 bases and J by 0 bases, with 20 bases between the two germline ends. This CDR3 comprises 18 residues. Per germline, CDR1 SGHVS and CDR2 FQNEAQ. This CDR3 reads CASSQFAWGDYSNQPQHF. The CDR3 DNA follows: TGTGCCAGCAGCCAGTTCGCTTGGGGGGATTATAGCAATCAGCCCCAGCATTTT.

The V gene is TRBV27, the J gene TRBJ2-2, with 11 bases matching TRBD2. The junction had 14 bases not matched to a gene; V was cut back by 6 bases and J by 5 bases. Germline V gene sequence: CDR1 MNHEY, CDR2 SMNVEV (reference sequence). The CDR3 extends over 18 amino acids. For the CDR3, the DNA is TGTGCCAGCAGGACACTAGGGACTAGCGGACACGTAACCGGGGAGCTGTTTTTT. Its translation: CASRTLGTSGHVTGELFF.

This clone was seen a handful of times. V and J are TRBV4-1 and TRBJ1-6; 9 nucleotides line up with TRBD1. The CDR3 is 15 amino acids. Germline V gene sequence: CDR1 MGHRA, CDR2 YSYEKL. The V gene end was trimmed by 4 bases and the J gene end by 9 bases; junction bases not matched to a gene: 7. The CDR3 spells CASSPWDRASSPLHF. The DNA of the CDR3 is TGCGCCAGCAGCCCTTGGGACAGGGCATCTTCACCCCTCCACTTT.

This sequence joins TRBV7-3 and TRBJ1-3, with D perhaps matching TRBD1 (6 bases). This CDR3 spans 16 amino acids. Trimming stripped 5 bases from V and 0 bases from J, with 14 bases between. Germline V gene data show CDR1 as SGHTA and CDR2 as FQGTGA. The CDR3, as DNA: TGTGCCAGCAGCAAGGACAGTATCTTCTCTGGAAACACCATATATTTT. Translated: CASSKDSIFSGNTIYF. The complete variable domain, with remaining parts taken from reference TRBV7-3 and TRBJ1-3, reads GAGVSQTPSNKVTEKGKYVELRCDPISGHTALYWYRQSLGQGPEFLIYFQGTGAADDSGLPNDRFFAVRPEGSVSTLKIQRTERGDSAVYLCASSKDSIFSGNTIYFGEGSWLTVV.

This chain connects TRBV5-1 to TRBJ2-5; TRBD2 aligns across 13 bases. Germline V lookup: CDR1 SGHRS, CDR2 YFSETQ. Trimming cost V 4 bases and J 4 bases; bases outside gene matches: 16. The CDR3 runs to 19 residues. The CDR3 DNA sequence: TGCGCCAGCAGCCCCGTCGGACTAGCGGGAGCCGGCCGGATAGAGACCCAGTACTTC. Protein product: CASSPVGLAGAGRIETQYF.

A single count supports this clone. The CDR3 DNA sequence: TGTGCCAGCAGCAAAGCGCAAACACGGGGTGAGTCTAACTATGGCTACACCTTC. Translating gives CASSKAQTRGESNYGYTF. The rearrangement uses TRBV21-1 and TRBJ1-2. TRBV21-1 represents a pseudogene. The CDR3 is 18 amino acids.

This rearrangement joins TRBV4-1 to TRBJ1-3; D might be TRBD1 (5 bases). This CDR3 spans 15 amino acids. Per the germline V gene, CDR1 is MGHRA and CDR2 is YSYEKL. With 0 bases removed from V and 0 bases from J, the gap between germline ends came to 6 bases. As DNA, the CDR3 is TGCGCCAGCAGCCAAGAAGACAGCTCTGGAAACACCATATATTTT. This codes for CASSQEDSSGNTIYF.

Here the CDR3 reads CASSPSAGALNEQFF. For the CDR3, the DNA is TGTGCCAGCTCACCAAGCGCAGGGGCCCTTAATGAGCAGTTCTTC. The gene calls are TRBV18 and TRBJ2-1; a weak D match, TRBD1 (6 bases). Trimming removed 2 bases from V and 7 bases from J, with 15 bases in between. The CDR3 has 15 residues. Germline CDR1 KGHSH, CDR2 LQKENI.